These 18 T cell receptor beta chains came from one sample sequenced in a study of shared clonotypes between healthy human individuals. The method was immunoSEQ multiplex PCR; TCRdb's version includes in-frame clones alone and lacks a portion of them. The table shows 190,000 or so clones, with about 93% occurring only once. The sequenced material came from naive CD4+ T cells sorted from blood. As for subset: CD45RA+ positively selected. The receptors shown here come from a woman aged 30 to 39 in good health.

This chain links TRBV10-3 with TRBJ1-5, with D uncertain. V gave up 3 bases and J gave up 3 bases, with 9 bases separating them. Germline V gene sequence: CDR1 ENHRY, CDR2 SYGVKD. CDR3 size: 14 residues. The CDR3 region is CAISETEINQPQHF. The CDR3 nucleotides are TGTGCCATCAGTGAAACAGAGATCAATCAGCCCCAGCATTTT.

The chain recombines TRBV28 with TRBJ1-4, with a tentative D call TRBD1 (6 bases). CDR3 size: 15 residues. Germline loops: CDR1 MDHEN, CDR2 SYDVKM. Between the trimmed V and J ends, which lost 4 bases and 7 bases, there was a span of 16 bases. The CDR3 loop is CASSSPGGEGEKLFF. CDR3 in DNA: TGTGCCAGCAGTTCCCCGGGGGGCGAGGGTGAAAAACTGTTTTTT.

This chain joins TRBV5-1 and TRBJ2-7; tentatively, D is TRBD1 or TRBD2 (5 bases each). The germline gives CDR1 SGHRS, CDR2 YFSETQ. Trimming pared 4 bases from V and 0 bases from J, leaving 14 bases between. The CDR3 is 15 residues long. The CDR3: CASSRGTVSSYEQYF. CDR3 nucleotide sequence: TGCGCCAGCAGCCGAGGGACGGTAAGCTCCTACGAGCAGTACTTC.

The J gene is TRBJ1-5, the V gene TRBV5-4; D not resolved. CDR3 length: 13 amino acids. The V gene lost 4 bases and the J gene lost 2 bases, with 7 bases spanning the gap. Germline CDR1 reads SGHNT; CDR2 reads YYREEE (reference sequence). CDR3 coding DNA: TGTGCCAGCAGCGGCGGGGGCAATCAGCCCCAGCATTTT. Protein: CASSGGGNQPQHF.

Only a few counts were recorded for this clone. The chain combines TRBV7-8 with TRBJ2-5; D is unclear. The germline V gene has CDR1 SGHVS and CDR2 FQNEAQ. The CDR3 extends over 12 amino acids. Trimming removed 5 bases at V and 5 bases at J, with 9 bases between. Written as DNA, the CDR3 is TGTGCCAGCAGCCCCCAGTTGGAGACCCAGTACTTC. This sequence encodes CASSPQLETQYF.

In nucleotides, the CDR3 is TGTGCCAGTAGTATATCGGTCAGTTCTGGAAACACCATATATTTT. Protein: CASSISVSSGNTIYF. The rearrangement uses TRBV19 and TRBJ1-3; D is undetermined. The CDR3 is made up of 15 amino acids. Per germline, CDR1 LNHDA and CDR2 SQIVND (reference sequence). The V end was cut by 2 bases, the J end by 1 base, with 9 bases between.

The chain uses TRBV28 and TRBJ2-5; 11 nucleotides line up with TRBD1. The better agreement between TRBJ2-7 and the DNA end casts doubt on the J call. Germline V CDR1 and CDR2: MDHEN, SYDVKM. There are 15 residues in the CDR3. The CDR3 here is CASSHSGTGGYEQYF. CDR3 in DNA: TGTGCCAGCAGTCACTCCGGGACAGGGGGCTACGAGCAGTACTTC.

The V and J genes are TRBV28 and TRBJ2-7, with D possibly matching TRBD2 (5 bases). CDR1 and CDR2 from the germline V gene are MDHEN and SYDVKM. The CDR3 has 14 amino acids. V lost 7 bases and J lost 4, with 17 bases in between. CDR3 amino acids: CASIGSGLIYEQYF. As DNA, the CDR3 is TGTGCCAGCATCGGATCTGGACTCATATACGAGCAGTACTTC.

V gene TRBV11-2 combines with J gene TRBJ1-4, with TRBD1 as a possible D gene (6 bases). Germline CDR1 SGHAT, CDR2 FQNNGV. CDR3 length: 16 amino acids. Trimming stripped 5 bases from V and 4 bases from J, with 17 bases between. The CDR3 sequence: CASSPGGGRSNEKLFF. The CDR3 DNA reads TGTGCCAGCAGCCCGGGGGGGGGCAGAAGTAATGAAAAACTGTTTTTT.

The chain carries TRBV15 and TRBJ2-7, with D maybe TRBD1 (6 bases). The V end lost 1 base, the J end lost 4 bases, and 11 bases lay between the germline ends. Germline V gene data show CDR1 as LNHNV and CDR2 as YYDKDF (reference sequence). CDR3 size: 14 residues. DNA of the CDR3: TGTGCCACCAGCAGAGGAGACAGGCCATACGAGCAGTACTTC. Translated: CATSRGDRPYEQYF.

Here the CDR3 DNA reads TGTGCCAGCAGTAGGGATAGCGGGAGGGCCAATGAGCAGTTCTTC. Protein: CASSRDSGRANEQFF. This sequence joins TRBV6-5 and TRBJ2-1; 11 bases are a match to TRBD2. The CDR3 length is 15 residues. J lost 6 bases, V lost 5 bases, and 6 bases had no gene match. CDR1 is MNHEY and CDR2 is SVGAGI in the germline V gene.

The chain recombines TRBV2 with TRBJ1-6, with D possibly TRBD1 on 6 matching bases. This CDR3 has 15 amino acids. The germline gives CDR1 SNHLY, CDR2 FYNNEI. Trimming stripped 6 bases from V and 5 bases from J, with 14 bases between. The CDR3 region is CASREWRTDNSPLHF. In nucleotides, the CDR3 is TGTGCCAGCAGGGAATGGCGGACAGATAATTCACCCCTCCACTTT.

CDR3 bases: TGTGCCAGCAGCTTACAGAGGGCCTGCAACTATGGCTACACCTTC. Translation: CASSLQRACNYGYTF. The chain couples TRBV11-3 to TRBJ1-2; D not certain. V was trimmed by 2 bases and J by 2 bases, leaving 12 bases between them. CDR3 length: 15 residues. Germline V lookup: CDR1 SGHNT, CDR2 YENEEA.

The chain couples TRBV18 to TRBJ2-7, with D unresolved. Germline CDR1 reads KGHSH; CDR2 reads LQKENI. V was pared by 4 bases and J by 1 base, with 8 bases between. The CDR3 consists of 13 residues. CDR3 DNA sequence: TGTGCCAGCTCACAAGGGTTATCCTACGAGCAGTACTTC. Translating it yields CASSQGLSYEQYF.

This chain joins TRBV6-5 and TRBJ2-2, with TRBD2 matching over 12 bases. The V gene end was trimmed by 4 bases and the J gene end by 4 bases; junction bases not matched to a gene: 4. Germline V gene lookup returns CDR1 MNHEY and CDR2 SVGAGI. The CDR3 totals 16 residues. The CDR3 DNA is TGTGCCAGCAGTTTGGGACTAGCGGGCTCCACCGGGGAGCTGTTTTTT. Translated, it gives CASSLGLAGSTGELFF.

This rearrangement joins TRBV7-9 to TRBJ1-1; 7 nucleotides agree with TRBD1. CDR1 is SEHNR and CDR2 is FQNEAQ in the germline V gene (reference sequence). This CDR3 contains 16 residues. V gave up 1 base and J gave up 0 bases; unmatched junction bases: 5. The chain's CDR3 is CASSLGNRGMNTEAFF. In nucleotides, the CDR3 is TGTGCCAGCAGCTTAGGGAACAGGGGCATGAACACTGAAGCTTTCTTT. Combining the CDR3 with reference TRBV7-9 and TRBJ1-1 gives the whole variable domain DTGVSQNPRHKITKRGQNVTFRCDPISEHNRLYWYRQTLGQGPEFLTYFQNEAQLEKSRLLSDRFSAERPKGSFSTLEIQRTEQGDSAMYLCASSLGNRGMNTEAFFGQGTRLTVV.

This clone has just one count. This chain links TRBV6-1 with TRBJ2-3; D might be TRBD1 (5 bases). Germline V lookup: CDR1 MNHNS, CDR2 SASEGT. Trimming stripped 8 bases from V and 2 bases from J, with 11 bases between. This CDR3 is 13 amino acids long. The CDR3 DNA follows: TGTGCCAGCGACAGCAGGGACACAGATACGCAGTATTTT. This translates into CASDSRDTDTQYF.

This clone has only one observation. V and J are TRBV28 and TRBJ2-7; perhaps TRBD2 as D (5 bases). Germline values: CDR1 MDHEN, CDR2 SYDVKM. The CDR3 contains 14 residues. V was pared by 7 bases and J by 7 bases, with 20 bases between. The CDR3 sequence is CASIPVGGSGEQYF. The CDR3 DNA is TGTGCCAGCATCCCGGTCGGCGGGTCGGGGGAGCAGTACTTC.